One and the same sample provided the 24 T cell receptor beta chains below, sequenced in a study of cytomegalovirus exposure and HLA in healthy donors. A multiplex PCR was run with 60 Vbeta primers and 13 Jbeta primers. Libraries were prepared by immunoSEQ multiplex PCR; TCRdb keeps only in-frame clonotypes and omits some of them. The data show under 150,000 clones, with about 80% seen just once and roughly 1.2% held by the top ten. Sequenced sample: PBMCs. These receptors all come from a male donor in good health and CMV-seropositive.

The V and J genes are TRBV5-8 and TRBJ2-3; D is perhaps TRBD2 (6 bases). Looked up from germline, CDR1 is SGHTS and CDR2 is YDEGEE. The V gene lost 0 bases and the J gene lost 5 bases, with 16 bases spanning the gap. This CDR3 is built from 16 residues. The CDR3 DNA reads TGTGCCAGCAGCTTGGGACTGACTAGGTCAAGAGATACGCAGTATTTT. Its translation is CASSLGLTRSRDTQYF. The full variable domain, with the rest looked up from reference TRBV5-8 and TRBJ2-3, is EAGVTQSPTHLIKTRGQQATLRCSPISGHTSVYWYQQALGLGLQFLLWYDEGEERNRGNFPPRFSGRQFPNYSSELNVNALELEDSALYLCASSLGLTRSRDTQYFGPGTRLTVL.

The rearrangement uses TRBV7-9 and TRBJ2-1; 7 bases line up with TRBD2. The V segment lost 10 bases and the J segment 11 bases; nucleotides outside the gene matches: 8. The CDR3 is made up of 11 amino acids. CDR1 and CDR2 from the germline V gene are SEHNR and FQNEAQ (reference sequence). For the CDR3, the DNA is TGTGCCATCACCGAGACTAGCAAGCAGTTCTTC. It encodes CAITETSKQFF.

The genes are TRBV25-1 and TRBJ1-3; unclear D gene. Trimming cost V 7 bases and J 0 bases, with 16 bases left between them. This CDR3 comprises 16 residues. Germline-derived CDR1 and CDR2 are MGHDK and SYGVNS. The CDR3 here is CASTPFEPTSGNTIYF. The CDR3 DNA sequence: TGTGCCAGCACTCCCTTTGAGCCCACCTCTGGAAACACCATATATTTT.

The chain links TRBV6-4 to TRBJ1-2; D possibly corresponds to TRBD1 (5 bases). The V and J ends lost 6 bases and 0 bases respectively, with 8 bases between them. From germline, CDR1 is MRHNA and CDR2 SNTAGT. CDR3 size: 13 residues. CDR3: CASRQVSNYGYTF. Written as DNA, the CDR3 is TGTGCCAGCAGACAGGTTTCTAACTATGGCTACACCTTC.

V is TRBV19 and J is TRBJ2-7; 9 nucleotides agree with TRBD2. The CDR3 runs to 15 residues. Per the germline V gene, CDR1 is LNHDA and CDR2 is SQIVND (reference sequence). Trimming cost V 6 bases and J 3 bases; bases outside gene matches: 9. In nucleotides, the CDR3 is TGTGCCAGTAGATCGGGGGCTAGCGGGATCTACGAGCAGTACTTC. Its translation: CASRSGASGIYEQYF.

CDR3 amino acids: CASSRQGAEQYF. The CDR3 coding sequence is TGTGCCAGCAGTCGACAGGGTGCCGAGCAGTACTTC. The V call is TRBV28, the J call TRBJ2-7; 7 bases are shared with TRBD1. This CDR3 contains 12 residues. Germline V gene data show CDR1 as MDHEN and CDR2 as SYDVKM. Trimming took 5 bases from V and 6 from J; bases not matched to a gene: 4.

J is TRBJ1-1 and V is TRBV18, with 12 positions matching TRBD1. CDR3 length: 15 residues. The germline V gene has CDR1 KGHSH and CDR2 LQKENI. The junction had 8 bases not matched to a gene; V was cut back by 6 bases and J by 6 bases. As DNA, the CDR3 is TGTGCCAGCTCCCGGGGGGACAGGGGGCCTTCTGAAGCTTTCTTT. This gives the protein CASSRGDRGPSEAFF.

The chain's CDR3 is CASSTGRQVGELFF. The CDR3 DNA reads as TGTGCCAGTAGTACAGGGCGACAAGTCGGGGAGCTGTTTTTT. V gene TRBV19 combines with J gene TRBJ2-2; D might be TRBD1 (5 bases). V lost 4 bases to trimming and J lost 7 bases, with 13 bases between them. This CDR3 comprises 14 residues. CDR1 is LNHDA, CDR2 SQIVND, per germline (reference sequence).

This sequence joins TRBV11-2 and TRBJ2-6; D call uncertain. Per the germline V gene, CDR1 is SGHAT and CDR2 is FQNNGV. CDR3 length: 15 amino acids. V was clipped by 0 bases and J by 3 bases, with 6 bases between them. DNA for the CDR3: TGTGCCAGCAGCTTAGATATCCTTGGGGCCAACGTCCTGACTTTC. Protein sequence: CASSLDILGANVLTF. Full variable domain (outside the CDR3, taken from reference TRBV11-2 and TRBJ2-6): EAGVAQSPRYKIIEKRQSVAFWCNPISGHATLYWYQQILGQGPKLLIQFQNNGVVDDSQLPKDRFSAERLKGVDSTLKIQPAKLEDSAVYLCASSLDILGANVLTFGAGSRLTVL.

The rearrangement joins TRBV20-1 to TRBJ2-1; 7 bases map to TRBD1. This CDR3 is 11 amino acids long. J gave up 13 bases and V 3 bases, and 6 bases lay outside the gene matches. Per germline, CDR1 DFQATT and CDR2 SNEGSKA (reference sequence). The CDR3 DNA reads as TGCAGTGCTAGGTGGACAGGCATACAGTTCTTC. Protein product: CSARWTGIQFF.

The chain is built from TRBV2 and TRBJ2-7, with D maybe TRBD1 (5 bases). The V gene's germline CDR1 is SNHLY and CDR2 FYNNEI. V was shortened by 5 bases and J by 2 bases, with 13 bases between the two germline ends. This CDR3 has 14 amino acids. This CDR3 reads CASSKPPGTYEQYF. DNA for the CDR3: TGTGCCAGCAGTAAACCCCCAGGGACCTACGAGCAGTACTTC.

The chain couples TRBV18 to TRBJ1-2, with 9 bases identical to TRBD1. Per germline, CDR1 KGHSH and CDR2 LQKENI. Germline trimming cut 1 base from V and 8 bases from J; bases unmatched to any gene: 17. The CDR3 spans 18 residues. The CDR3 loop reads CASSPRTGVGRLAHGYTF. The CDR3 DNA sequence: TGTGCCAGCTCACCACGGACAGGGGTAGGTCGGCTGGCGCACGGCTACACCTTC.

V and J are TRBV4-2 and TRBJ1-4; 7 bases match TRBD1. V shed 2 bases, J shed 13 bases, and the junction held 19 bases outside the gene matches. CDR3 length: 17 amino acids. Per the germline V gene, CDR1 is LGHNA and CDR2 is YNFKEQ. The CDR3 protein is CASSQPSWTGDNPGLFF. The DNA for the CDR3 is TGTGCCAGCAGCCAACCATCCTGGACAGGAGATAACCCGGGACTGTTTTTT.

V gene TRBV6-1 combines with J gene TRBJ2-1, with no clear D. V gave up 8 bases and J gave up 3 bases, with 17 bases separating them. The CDR3 length is 15 residues. CDR1 is MNHNS, CDR2 SASEGT, per germline. The CDR3 sequence is CASEEAVTIYNEQFF. The CDR3 region has the DNA TGTGCCAGCGAAGAGGCCGTCACTATCTACAATGAGCAGTTCTTC.

The rearrangement uses TRBV27 and TRBJ2-3; 11 bases are a match to TRBD2. The CDR3 sequence is 16 residues long. V lost 0 bases and J lost 6; bases outside the gene matches: 5. Germline assignment: CDR1 MNHEY and CDR2 SMNVEV (reference sequence). Here the CDR3 DNA reads TGTGCCAGCAGTTTATCTAGCGGGAGGGCGAGGGATACGCAGTATTTT. Translating it yields CASSLSSGRARDTQYF.

This clone was recorded only once. The chain carries TRBV7-9 and TRBJ2-7; 7 bases align to TRBD2. From germline, CDR1 is SEHNR and CDR2 FQNEAQ (reference sequence). This CDR3 has 15 amino acids. The V gene end was trimmed by 0 bases and the J gene end by 2 bases; junction bases not matched to a gene: 4. CDR3 in DNA: TGTGCCAGCAGCTTAGCTGGGACTACCGCCTACGAGCAGTACTTC. The encoded protein is CASSLAGTTAYEQYF.

This rearrangement joins TRBV29-1 to TRBJ1-1, with 7 bases aligning to TRBD1. Trimming removed 4 bases from V and 4 bases from J; junction bases left unmatched: 9. The CDR3 covers 14 residues. CDR1 and CDR2 (germline): SQVTM, ANQGSEA. The CDR3 reads CSVGQGGMGTEAFF. For the CDR3, the DNA is TGCAGCGTTGGGCAGGGGGGAATGGGCACTGAAGCTTTCTTT.

The chain combines TRBV2 with TRBJ2-1, with 8 nucleotides matching TRBD1. This CDR3 spans 17 amino acids. Germline CDR1 is SNHLY and CDR2 is FYNNEI. V shed 6 bases and J 0 bases; nucleotides not matched to a gene: 10. DNA for the CDR3: TGTGCCAGCAGGGATGGACAGGGTGCCCTCTCCTACAATGAGCAGTTCTTC. It codes for CASRDGQGALSYNEQFF. Full variable domain (missing parts from reference TRBV2 and TRBJ2-1): EPEVTQTPSHQVTQMGQEVILRCVPISNHLYFYWYRQILGQKVEFLVSFYNNEISEKSEIFDDQFSVERPDGSNFTLKIRSTKLEDSAMYFCASRDGQGALSYNEQFFGPGTRLTVL.

This clone was detected only a few times. The DNA of the CDR3 is TGTGCCAGCAGTCTACTACTCCTAGCGGGAGTAGGGGAGCAGTTCTTC. Its translation: CASSLLLLAGVGEQFF. This sequence joins TRBV27 and TRBJ2-1; TRBD2 matches at 10 bases. Germline CDR1 is MNHEY and CDR2 is SMNVEV (reference sequence). The CDR3 has 16 amino acids. J gave up 10 bases and V 5 bases, and 14 bases lay outside the gene matches.

This rearrangement joins TRBV10-1 to TRBJ2-2; possible D gene TRBD2, 6 bases. V lost 6 bases and J 5 bases, leaving 19 bases between the germline ends. There are 16 residues in the CDR3. From germline, CDR1 is WNHNN and CDR2 SYGVQD (reference sequence). The CDR3, as DNA: TGCGCCAGCAGCCAAACTTGGCTAGGAGGGACCGGGGAGCTGTTTTTT. This sequence encodes CASSQTWLGGTGELFF.

The chain couples TRBV9 to TRBJ1-1; D might be TRBD1 (6 bases). The CDR3 is 14 residues long. V lost 4 bases to trimming and J lost 4 bases, with 14 bases between them. From germline, CDR1 is SGDLS and CDR2 YYNGEE. The CDR3 protein is CASSSRGTLTEAFF. The CDR3 region has the DNA TGTGCCAGCAGCTCTAGGGGGACGCTCACTGAAGCTTTCTTT.

The rearrangement links TRBV6-1 to TRBJ2-4; 12 bases agree with TRBD2. This CDR3 has 18 amino acids. CDR1 is MNHNS, CDR2 SASEGT, per germline. Losses at the gene ends were 4 bases for V and 0 bases for J; bases not matched to a gene: 7. The CDR3 nucleotides read TGTGCCAGCAGTGGACTAGCGGGGGCCGTTCTAGCCAAAAACATTCAGTACTTC. Protein product: CASSGLAGAVLAKNIQYF.

In this sample, this clone turned up a few times. The rearrangement uses TRBV5-1 and TRBJ2-7; 14 positions agree with TRBD2. The CDR3 contains 15 residues. Trimming at V came to 4 bases and at J to 6 bases, leaving 6 bases not matched to a gene. Germline values: CDR1 SGHRS, CDR2 YFSETQ. In nucleotides, the CDR3 is TGCGCCAGCAGCCCCCCGACTAGCGGGGGGGGCGAGCAGTACTTC. Protein: CASSPPTSGGGEQYF.

The rearrangement uses TRBV19 and TRBJ1-2; the D is unclear. Germline V gene sequence: CDR1 LNHDA, CDR2 SQIVND (reference sequence). The V gene lost 1 base and the J gene lost 6 bases, with 15 bases spanning the gap. CDR3 length equals 15 residues. The CDR3 region is CASSIAQRSSHGYTF. As DNA, the CDR3 is TGTGCCAGTAGTATAGCGCAGCGTAGTAGTCATGGCTACACCTTC. The whole variable domain, filled in from reference TRBV19 and TRBJ1-2, reads DGGITQSPKYLFRKEGQNVTLSCEQNLNHDAMYWYRQDPGQGLRLIYYSQIVNDFQKGDIAEGYSVSREKKESFPLTVTSAQKNPTAFYLCASSIAQRSSHGYTFGSGTRLTVV.